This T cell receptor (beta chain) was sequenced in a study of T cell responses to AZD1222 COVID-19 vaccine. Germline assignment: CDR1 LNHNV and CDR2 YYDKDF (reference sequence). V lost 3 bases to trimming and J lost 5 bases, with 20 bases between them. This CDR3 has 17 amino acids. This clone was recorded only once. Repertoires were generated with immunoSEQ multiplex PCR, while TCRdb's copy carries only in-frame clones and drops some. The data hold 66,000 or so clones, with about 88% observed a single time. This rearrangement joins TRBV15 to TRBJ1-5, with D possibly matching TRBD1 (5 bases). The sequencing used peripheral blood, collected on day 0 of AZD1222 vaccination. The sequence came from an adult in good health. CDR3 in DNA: TGTGCCACCAGCAGGTTCCCCACGGGGCCGAGTGATCAGCCCCAGCATTTT. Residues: CATSRFPTGPSDQPQHF.